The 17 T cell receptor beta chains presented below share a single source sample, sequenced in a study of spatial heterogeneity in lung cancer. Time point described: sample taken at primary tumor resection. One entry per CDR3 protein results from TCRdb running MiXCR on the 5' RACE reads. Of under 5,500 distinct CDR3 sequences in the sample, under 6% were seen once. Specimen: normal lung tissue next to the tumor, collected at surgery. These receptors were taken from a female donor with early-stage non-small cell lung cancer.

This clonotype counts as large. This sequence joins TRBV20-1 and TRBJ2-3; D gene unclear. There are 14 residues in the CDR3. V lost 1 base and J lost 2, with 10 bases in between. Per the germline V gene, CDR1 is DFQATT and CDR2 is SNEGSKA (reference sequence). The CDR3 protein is CSARGELNTDTQYF. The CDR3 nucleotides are TGCAGTGCTAGAGGGGAACTGAACACAGATACGCAGTATTTT.

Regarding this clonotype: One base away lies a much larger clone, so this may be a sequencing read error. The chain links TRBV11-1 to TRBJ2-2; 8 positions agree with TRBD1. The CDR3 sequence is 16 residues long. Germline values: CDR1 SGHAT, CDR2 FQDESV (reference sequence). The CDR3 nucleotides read TGTGCCAGCAGCTGGCCGGGACAGGCGAACACCGGGGAGCCGTTTTTT. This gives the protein CASSWPGQANTGEPFF.

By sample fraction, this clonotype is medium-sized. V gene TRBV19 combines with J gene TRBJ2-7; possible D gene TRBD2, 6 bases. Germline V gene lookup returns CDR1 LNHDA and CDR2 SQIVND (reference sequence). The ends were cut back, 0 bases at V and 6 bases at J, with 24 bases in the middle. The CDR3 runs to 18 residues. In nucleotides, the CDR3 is TGTGCCAGTAGTATAGATCCCCTTTCCGGGACGGAGGGAGGCGAGCAGTACTTC. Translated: CASSIDPLSGTEGGEQYF.

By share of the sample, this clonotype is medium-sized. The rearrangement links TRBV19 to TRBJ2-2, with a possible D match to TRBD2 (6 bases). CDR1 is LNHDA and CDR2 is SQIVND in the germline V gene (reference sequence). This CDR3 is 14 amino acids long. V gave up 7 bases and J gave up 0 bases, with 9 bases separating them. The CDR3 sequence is CASIRDSNTGELFF. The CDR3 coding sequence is TGTGCCAGTATTCGGGACTCGAACACCGGGGAGCTGTTTTTT.

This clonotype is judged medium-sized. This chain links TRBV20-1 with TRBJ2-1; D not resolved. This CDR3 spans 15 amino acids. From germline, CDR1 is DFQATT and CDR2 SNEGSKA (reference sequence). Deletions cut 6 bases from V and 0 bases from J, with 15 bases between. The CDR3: CSALEGIFSYNEQFF. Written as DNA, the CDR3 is TGCAGTGCCCTGGAAGGGATTTTCTCCTACAATGAGCAGTTCTTC.

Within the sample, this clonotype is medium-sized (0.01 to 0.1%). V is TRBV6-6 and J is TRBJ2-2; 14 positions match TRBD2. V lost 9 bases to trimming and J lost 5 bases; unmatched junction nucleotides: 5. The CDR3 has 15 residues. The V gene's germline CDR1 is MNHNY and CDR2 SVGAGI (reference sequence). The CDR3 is CASKGTSGRTGELFF. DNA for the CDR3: TGTGCCAGTAAGGGGACTAGCGGGAGAACCGGGGAGCTGTTTTTT.

The CDR3 coding sequence is TGTGCCAGCAGTTTTGTTAACAGGGAGGATGGCTACACCTTC. Translating gives CASSFVNREDGYTF. The chain is built from TRBV12-3 or TRBV12-4 and TRBJ1-2; TRBD1 is a possible D gene (6 bases). V gave up 3 bases and J gave up 6 bases, with 14 bases separating them. The CDR3 contains 14 residues.

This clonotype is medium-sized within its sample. The CDR3 nucleotides are TGTGCCAGCACACCTGCCCTAGCGGGAGAGGGGGATACGCAGTATTTT. This codes for CASTPALAGEGDTQYF. J is TRBJ2-3 and V is TRBV6-2 or TRBV6-3, with 10 positions matching TRBD2. The CDR3 length is 16 residues. In germline, CDR1 is MNHEY, CDR2 SVGEGT. J gave up 6 bases and V 7 bases, and 13 bases lay outside the gene matches.

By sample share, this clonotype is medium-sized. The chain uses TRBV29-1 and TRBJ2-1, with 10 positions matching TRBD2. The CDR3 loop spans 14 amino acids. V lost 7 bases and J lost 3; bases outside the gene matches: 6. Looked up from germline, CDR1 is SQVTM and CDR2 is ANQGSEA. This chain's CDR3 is CSGRLAGVYNEQFF. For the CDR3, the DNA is TGCAGCGGTCGGCTAGCGGGAGTCTACAATGAGCAGTTCTTC.

This CDR3 is CASSSSDQKAQFF. The CDR3 DNA sequence: TGTGCCAGCAGCTCCTCGGACCAGAAGGCGCAGTTCTTC. The V and J genes are TRBV11-2 and TRBJ2-1; D call uncertain. The CDR3 extends over 13 amino acids. The ends were cut back, 4 bases at V and 12 bases at J, with 16 bases in the middle. The germline V gene encodes CDR1 SGHAT and CDR2 FQNNGV.

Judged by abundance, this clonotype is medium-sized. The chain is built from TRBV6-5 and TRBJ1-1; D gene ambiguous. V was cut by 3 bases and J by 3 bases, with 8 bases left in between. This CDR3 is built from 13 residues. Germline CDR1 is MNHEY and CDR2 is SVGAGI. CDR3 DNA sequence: TGTGCCAGCAGTTATTTCGGGGACACTGAAGCTTTCTTT. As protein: CASSYFGDTEAFF.

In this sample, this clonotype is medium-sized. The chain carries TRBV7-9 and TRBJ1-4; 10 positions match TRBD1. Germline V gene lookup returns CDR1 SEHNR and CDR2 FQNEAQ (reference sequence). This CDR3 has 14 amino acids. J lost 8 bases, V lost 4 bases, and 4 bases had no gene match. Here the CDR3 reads CASSSTGGNEKLFF. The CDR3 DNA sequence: TGTGCCAGCAGCTCGACAGGGGGCAACGAAAAACTGTTTTTT.

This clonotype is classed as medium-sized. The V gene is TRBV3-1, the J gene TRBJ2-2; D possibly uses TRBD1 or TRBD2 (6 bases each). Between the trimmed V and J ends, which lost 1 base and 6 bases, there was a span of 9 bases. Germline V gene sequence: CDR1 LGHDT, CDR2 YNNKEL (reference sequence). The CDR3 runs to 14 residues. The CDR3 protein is CASSQVRGAGELFF. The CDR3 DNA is TGTGCCAGCAGCCAAGTGAGGGGGGCCGGGGAGCTGTTTTTT.

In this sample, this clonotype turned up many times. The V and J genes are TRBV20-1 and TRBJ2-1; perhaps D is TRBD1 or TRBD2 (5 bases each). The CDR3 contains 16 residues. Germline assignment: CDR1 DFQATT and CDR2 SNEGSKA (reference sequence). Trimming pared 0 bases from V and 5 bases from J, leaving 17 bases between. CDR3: CSARDWGRGDHNEQFF. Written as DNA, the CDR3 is TGCAGTGCTAGAGATTGGGGGAGAGGGGACCACAATGAGCAGTTCTTC.

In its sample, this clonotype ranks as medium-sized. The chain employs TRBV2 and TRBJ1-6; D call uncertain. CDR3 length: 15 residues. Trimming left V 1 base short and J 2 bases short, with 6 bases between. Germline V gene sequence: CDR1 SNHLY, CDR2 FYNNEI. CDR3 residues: CASSEVSAYNSPLHF. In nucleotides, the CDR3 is TGTGCCAGCAGTGAAGTCTCCGCCTATAATTCACCCCTCCACTTT.

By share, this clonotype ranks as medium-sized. The CDR3 nucleotides read TGTGCCAGCAGCCAAGATAGCGGGGACGGAGCTTTCTTT. This sequence encodes CASSQDSGDGAFF. This chain uses TRBV3-1 with TRBJ1-1; perhaps TRBD1 as D (5 bases). This CDR3 is 13 amino acids long. Germline V gene lookup returns CDR1 LGHDT and CDR2 YNNKEL (reference sequence). V shed 0 bases and J shed 10 bases, with 12 bases lying between them. Full variable domain (outside the CDR3, taken from reference TRBV3-1 and TRBJ1-1): DTAVSQTPKYLVTQMGNDKSIKCEQNLGHDTMYWYKQDSKKFLKIMFSYNNKELIINETVPNRFSPKSPDKAHLNLHINSLELGDSAVYFCASSQDSGDGAFFGQGTRLTVV.

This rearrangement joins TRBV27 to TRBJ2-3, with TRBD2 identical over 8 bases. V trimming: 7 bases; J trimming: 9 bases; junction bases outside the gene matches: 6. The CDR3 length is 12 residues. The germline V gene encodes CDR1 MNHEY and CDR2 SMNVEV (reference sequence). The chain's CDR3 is CASISAGGTQYF. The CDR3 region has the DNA TGTGCCAGCATCTCTGCGGGGGGCACGCAGTATTTT.